These 28 T cell receptor beta chains share one sample of origin, sequenced in a study of naive and memory T cell subsets. Two oligonucleotides, mixed equimolar, formed the beta constant-region primer covering TRBC1 and TRBC2. The ligated cDNA underwent four PCR rounds using SP2 and nested alpha and beta constant-region primers. Via MiXCR, TCRdb re-called the UMI-ligation and nested PCR reads, giving one row per CDR3 protein. The sample yields tens of thousands of distinct CDR3 sequences, approximately 9.2% seen once. Sample: naive CD8+ T cells from blood. The origin of the receptors is a human donor in good health.

This clonotype was observed many times. The CDR3 DNA sequence: TGTGCCAGCAGCACTCAGACTAGCGGGATACGGATCGAGCAGTTCTTC. It translates to CASSTQTSGIRIEQFF. This chain uses TRBV11-2 with TRBJ2-1; 11 bases are a match to TRBD2. This CDR3 contains 16 residues. V lost 5 bases to trimming and J lost 10 bases; unmatched junction nucleotides: 13. From germline, CDR1 is SGHAT and CDR2 FQNNGV.

This clonotype was seen repeatedly, ten times or more. V gene TRBV6-1 combines with J gene TRBJ2-2; the D gene is possibly TRBD2 (6 bases). CDR1 is MNHNS and CDR2 is SASEGT in the germline V gene. The CDR3 runs 14 residues. V was trimmed by 6 bases and J by 7 bases, leaving 15 bases between them. CDR3 region: CASRTGDWDGELFF. CDR3 in DNA: TGTGCCAGCAGAACGGGAGACTGGGACGGGGAGCTGTTTTTT.

V and J are TRBV6-5 and TRBJ2-2; TRBD2 matches at 9 bases. This CDR3 is 17 amino acids long. CDR1 is MNHEY and CDR2 is SVGAGI in the germline V gene. The trim removed 2 bases at V and 6 bases at J, leaving 10 bases unmatched. The CDR3 sequence: CASSYTALAGDSGELFF. CDR3 nucleotides: TGTGCCAGCAGTTACACGGCTTTAGCGGGAGACTCCGGGGAGCTGTTTTTT.

This clonotype has ten or more counts. This chain links TRBV19 with TRBJ2-7; no clear D gene. The ends were cut back, 5 bases at V and 0 bases at J, with 5 bases in the middle. CDR1 is LNHDA, CDR2 SQIVND, per germline (reference sequence). There are 12 residues in the CDR3. The DNA for the CDR3 is TGTGCCAGTAGTCACAGCTCCTACGAGCAGTACTTC. It specifies CASSHSSYEQYF.

J is TRBJ1-1 and V is TRBV19; no clear D. CDR1 is LNHDA, CDR2 SQIVND, per germline (reference sequence). V lost 2 bases, J lost 1 base, and 5 bases lay in between. The CDR3 loop spans 13 amino acids. In DNA, the CDR3 is TGTGCCAGTAGTATATCGGGGAACACTGAAGCTTTCTTT. This codes for CASSISGNTEAFF. The complete variable domain, with remaining parts taken from reference TRBV19 and TRBJ1-1, reads DGGITQSPKYLFRKEGQNVTLSCEQNLNHDAMYWYRQDPGQGLRLIYYSQIVNDFQKGDIAEGYSVSREKKESFPLTVTSAQKNPTAFYLCASSISGNTEAFFGQGTRLTVV.

This clonotype was detected many times. The rearrangement uses TRBV3-1 and TRBJ2-7, with 14 bases lining up with TRBD2. Germline V gene data show CDR1 as LGHDT and CDR2 as YNNKEL (reference sequence). The CDR3 sequence is 16 residues long. Trimming cost V 4 bases and J 4 bases; bases outside gene matches: 6. As DNA, the CDR3 is TGTGCCAGCAGCCGACTGGGACTAGCGGGAGTATACGAGCAGTACTTC. Translating gives CASSRLGLAGVYEQYF.

This clonotype was seen a single time. A much more abundant neighbour one base away suggests this may be a read error. CDR3 residues: CSVEELTEYEQFF. The CDR3 bases are TGCAGCGTTGAAGAGTTAACCGAATATGAGCAGTTCTTC. The genes are TRBV29-1 and TRBJ2-1; D gene unclear. The CDR3 spans 13 residues. The germline V gene encodes CDR1 SQVTM and CDR2 ANQGSEA. Trimming removed 0 bases from V and 8 bases from J, with 11 bases in between.

The sample holds a few counts of this clonotype. The chain carries TRBV6-2 or TRBV6-3 and TRBJ2-1; 11 nucleotides line up with TRBD2. The CDR3 consists of 15 residues. The junction had 8 bases not matched to a gene; V was cut back by 4 bases and J by 9 bases. CDR1 is MNHEY and CDR2 is SVGEGT in the germline V gene. DNA for the CDR3: TGTGCCAGCAGTTCCTTAGCGGGAGGGCTTAGTGAGCAGTTCTTC. As protein: CASSSLAGGLSEQFF.

This clonotype was detected only a few times. As DNA, the CDR3 is TGTGCCAGCAGTTTAGGTACCCACGAGCAGTACTTC. It translates to CASSLGTHEQYF. The genes are TRBV12-3 or TRBV12-4 and TRBJ2-7; D gene uncertain. This CDR3 is built from 12 residues. Trimming took off 1 base at V and 5 bases at J, with 6 bases between the two ends.

V is TRBV5-4 and J is TRBJ2-3; 8 bases line up with TRBD1. The CDR3 covers 13 residues. With V trimmed by 10 bases and J by 0 bases, 4 bases remained unmatched. Germline V gene lookup returns CDR1 SGHNT and CDR2 YYREEE (reference sequence). The CDR3 loop reads CAGQGMSTDTQYF. DNA of the CDR3: TGTGCCGGACAGGGTATGAGCACAGATACGCAGTATTTT.

This clonotype was observed many times. The chain has TRBV11-2 and TRBJ2-6; no definite D call. The CDR3 sequence is 15 residues long. V shed 3 bases and J shed 3 bases, with 9 bases lying between them. Per germline, CDR1 SGHAT and CDR2 FQNNGV. The CDR3 region is CASSFQGYGANVLTF. The CDR3 DNA reads as TGTGCCAGCAGCTTTCAAGGGTATGGGGCCAACGTCCTGACTTTC.

This clonotype has only a few counts. The chain uses TRBV28 and TRBJ2-7; 8 bases map to TRBD1. The CDR3 sequence is 15 residues long. Per the germline V gene, CDR1 is MDHEN and CDR2 is SYDVKM. J was trimmed by 3 bases and V by 3 bases; bases with no gene match: 7. CDR3 coding DNA: TGTGCCAGCAGTTTGGTTACAGGGGGTATCTACGAGCAGTACTTC. This sequence encodes CASSLVTGGIYEQYF.

This clonotype was counted at least ten times. The V and J genes are TRBV7-9 and TRBJ1-4, with D unresolved. Per the germline V gene, CDR1 is SEHNR and CDR2 is FQNEAQ (reference sequence). The CDR3 extends over 14 amino acids. V was cut by 4 bases and J by 7 bases, with 13 bases left in between. In DNA form, the CDR3 reads TGTGCCAGCAGCTCAAGCCTCTTATTTGAAAAACTGTTTTTT. Translating gives CASSSSLLFEKLFF.

This clonotype was seen a few times. The chain is built from TRBV7-3 and TRBJ1-1; the match to TRBD1 covers 8 bases. V trimming: 2 bases; J trimming: 5 bases; junction bases outside the gene matches: 7. Per the germline V gene, CDR1 is SGHTA and CDR2 is FQGTGA. The CDR3 consists of 15 residues. The CDR3 is CASSLSGQGGTEAFF. The CDR3, as DNA: TGTGCCAGCAGCTTATCTGGACAGGGTGGGACTGAAGCTTTCTTT.

This clonotype was detected many times. The V and J genes are TRBV2 and TRBJ2-3; D remains ambiguous. The CDR3 has 13 amino acids. Germline V gene sequence: CDR1 SNHLY, CDR2 FYNNEI. Trimming pared 4 bases from V and 4 bases from J, leaving 9 bases between. CDR3 sequence: CASSVFRPDTQYF. The CDR3 DNA sequence: TGTGCCAGCAGTGTTTTTAGACCAGATACGCAGTATTTT.

Many counts were recorded for this clonotype. The J gene is TRBJ2-7, the V gene TRBV29-1; TRBD1 might be the D (5 bases). CDR3 size: 10 residues. V was pared by 5 bases and J by 7 bases, with 9 bases between. Germline V gives CDR1 SQVTM, CDR2 ANQGSEA. The CDR3 DNA reads TGCAGCGTTACAGGAAGGGAGCAGTACTTC. It is translated as CSVTGREQYF.

The table lists this clonotype with many counts. V is TRBV20-1 and J is TRBJ1-2; a weak D match, TRBD1 (6 bases). Deletions cut 2 bases from V and 4 bases from J, with 14 bases between. CDR1 and CDR2 from the germline V gene are DFQATT and SNEGSKA (reference sequence). The CDR3 consists of 14 residues. The chain's CDR3 is CSARNRDTFYGYTF. The CDR3 nucleotides are TGCAGTGCTAGAAACCGGGACACCTTCTATGGCTACACCTTC.

The chain combines TRBV6-5 with TRBJ2-5; the match to TRBD2 covers 7 bases. The CDR3 runs 16 residues. Trimming at V came to 0 bases and at J to 2 bases, leaving 6 bases not matched to a gene. Germline CDR1 MNHEY, CDR2 SVGAGI. CDR3 sequence: CASSYSRLALQETQYF. DNA for the CDR3: TGTGCCAGCAGTTACTCGCGACTAGCCCTACAAGAGACCCAGTACTTC.

This clonotype was counted many times. This chain connects TRBV4-2 to TRBJ2-1; D is undetermined. Trimming cost V 1 base and J 5 bases, with 9 bases left between them. Per the germline V gene, CDR1 is LGHNA and CDR2 is YNFKEQ. CDR3 length equals 14 residues. CDR3 in DNA: TGTGCCAGCAGCCAAGGGAAGTGGGACAATGAGCAGTTCTTC. Its translation is CASSQGKWDNEQFF.

Note on this clonotype: At one boundary the junction diverges from the germline segment, which might be a read error. This chain connects TRBV4-1 to TRBJ2-1; 12 bases match TRBD1. Germline assignment: CDR1 MGHRA and CDR2 YSYEKL. The CDR3 extends over 15 amino acids. The CDR3 here is CDSSQEGTGGDEQFF. CDR3 bases: TGCGACAGCAGCCAAGAGGGGACAGGGGGCGATGAGCAGTTCTTC.

CDR3 DNA: TGTGCCAGCAGTTTAGGGTGGAATCAGCCCCAGCATTTT. It encodes CASSLGWNQPQHF. The rearrangement links TRBV27 to TRBJ1-5; D is uncertain. CDR3 size: 13 residues. The V gene lost 2 bases and the J gene lost 4 bases, with 6 bases spanning the gap. Germline V lookup: CDR1 MNHEY, CDR2 SMNVEV (reference sequence).

This clonotype was seen ten or more times. The chain combines TRBV27 with TRBJ2-5; D not resolved. Germline CDR1 MNHEY, CDR2 SMNVEV (reference sequence). The CDR3 consists of 15 residues. The V and J ends lost 2 bases and 1 base respectively, with 11 bases between them. The CDR3 protein is CASSLRARPQETQYF. CDR3 nucleotides: TGTGCCAGCAGTTTAAGGGCCCGACCCCAAGAGACCCAGTACTTC.

This clonotype has a count of ten or more. The chain carries TRBV7-6 and TRBJ2-7; 7 positions agree with TRBD2. Losses at the gene ends were 4 bases for V and 5 bases for J; bases not matched to a gene: 14. The CDR3 loop spans 16 amino acids. CDR1 is SGHVS and CDR2 is FNYEAQ in the germline V gene. The DNA for the CDR3 is TGTGCCAGCAGCTGGACTAGTAGTGGGAGCGGCCACGAGCAGTACTTC. Translated, it gives CASSWTSSGSGHEQYF.

This CDR3 is CASSLEPGLPQHF. The CDR3 region has the DNA TGTGCCAGCAGCTTAGAGCCTGGTTTGCCCCAGCATTTT. The gene calls are TRBV7-2 and TRBJ1-5; D is unresolved. This CDR3 has 13 residues. V gave up 1 base and J gave up 9 bases, with 10 bases separating them. The V gene's germline CDR1 is SGHTA and CDR2 FQGNSA.

This clonotype has only a few counts. The V gene is TRBV6-1, the J gene TRBJ2-1; no clear D gene. The germline V gene encodes CDR1 MNHNS and CDR2 SASEGT. V was shortened by 0 bases and J by 4 bases, with 10 bases between the two germline ends. CDR3 length: 15 residues. CDR3 coding DNA: TGTGCCAGCAGTGAAGCTAAGAGCAGGTACAATGAGCAGTTCTTC. Amino acid sequence: CASSEAKSRYNEQFF.

This clonotype was seen a few times. The chain combines TRBV13 with TRBJ1-4; a weak D match, TRBD1 (5 bases). Germline CDR1 and CDR2: PRHDT and FYEKMQ (reference sequence). The CDR3 covers 13 residues. Trimming shortened V by 8 bases and J by 4 bases, and 11 bases separated the two germline ends. The CDR3 DNA reads as TGTGCCAGCGGGGGACGGAATAATGAAAAACTGTTTTTT. As protein: CASGGRNNEKLFF.

This clonotype has at least ten counts. The chain is built from TRBV12-2 and TRBJ2-7; the D call of TRBD1 is as the table states it, not checked on the DNA. TRBV12-2 corresponds to a pseudogene. The CDR3 has 20 residues. The CDR3 DNA is TGTGCAAGTCGCTTAGTGGTGCCCACTAGGACAGGGGGCCTCTCCTACGAGCAGTACTTC. Amino acid sequence: CASRLVVPTRTGGLSYEQYF.

This clonotype was found a few times. The rearrangement uses TRBV21-1 and TRBJ2-1; TRBD1 reflects the table's D call only, with no check against the DNA. TRBV21-1 is shown as a pseudogene. This CDR3 region has 18 residues. In DNA, the CDR3 is TGTGCCAGCAGCAAAAGACAGGGACGGTTCCGCTCCTACAATGAGCAGTTCTTC. It specifies CASSKRQGRFRSYNEQFF.